A selection of T cell receptor beta chains follows, all from one sample in a study of blood T cells in healthy people across ages. MiXCR, applied by TCRdb to the 5' RACE reads, yields one record per CDR3 protein. The data contain about 970,000 distinct CDR3 sequences, about 51% of them seen just once; the ten biggest clones take up about a fifth. The specimen was blood. The origin of the receptors is a woman aged 55-69 years in good health. The CDR3 runs from the conserved cysteine through the conserved F or W. The D gene is left open where the match is weak. The size entry is marked missing in some rows and otherwise reads once, few, many or a size class.

d_gene: TRBD1
j_gene: TRBJ1-2
v_gene: TRBV12-3/TRBV12-4
abundance: -
CDR3aa: CASSLAHWTGRHGYTF
CDR3nt: TGTGCCAGCAGTTTAGCTCACTGGACAGGGCGCCATGGCTACACCTTC

d_gene: -
j_gene: TRBJ1-2
v_gene: TRBV18
abundance: -
CDR3aa: CASSLKQGYYGYTF
CDR3nt: TGTGCCAGCTCACTTAAACAGGGCTACTATGGCTACACCTTC

d_gene: TRBD1
j_gene: TRBJ2-2
v_gene: TRBV29-1
abundance: few
CDR3aa: CSVRQGTNTGELFF
CDR3nt: TGCAGCGTACGACAGGGAACGAACACCGGGGAGCTGTTTTTT

d_gene: -
j_gene: TRBJ1-1
v_gene: TRBV6-2/TRBV6-3
abundance: large
CDR3aa: CASNLQGSTEAFF
CDR3nt: TGTGCCAGCAACTTACAGGGCTCGACTGAAGCTTTCTTT

d_gene: -
j_gene: TRBJ2-5
v_gene: TRBV7-2
abundance: -
CDR3aa: CASSQKAGFQETQYF
CDR3nt: TGTGCCAGCAGCCAGAAGGCGGGGTTCCAAGAGACCCAGTACTTC

d_gene: TRBD2
j_gene: TRBJ2-1
v_gene: TRBV12-3/TRBV12-4
abundance: -
CDR3aa: CASSRLFSSGSSYNEQFF
CDR3nt: TGTGCCAGCAGTCGACTCTTCTCTAGCGGGAGTTCCTACAATGAGCAGTTCTTC

d_gene: TRBD2
j_gene: TRBJ2-7
v_gene: TRBV4-2
abundance: -
CDR3aa: CASSRDVGLAGGDEQYF
CDR3nt: TGTGCCAGCAGCCGAGATGTCGGCCTAGCGGGAGGGGACGAGCAGTACTTC

d_gene: TRBD2
j_gene: TRBJ2-3
v_gene: TRBV11-2
abundance: -
CDR3aa: CASSPIAGGQGDTQYF
CDR3nt: TGTGCCAGCAGCCCTATCGCGGGAGGGCAGGGAGATACGCAGTATTTT

d_gene: -
j_gene: TRBJ2-7
v_gene: TRBV18
abundance: -
CDR3aa: CASSRAQGREQYF
CDR3nt: TGTGCCAGCTCACGAGCACAGGGTCGCGAGCAGTACTTC

d_gene: TRBD1
j_gene: TRBJ2-1
v_gene: TRBV12-3/TRBV12-4
abundance: -
CDR3aa: CASSLGTGANEQFF
CDR3nt: TGTGCCAGCAGTTTAGGGACAGGGGCCAATGAGCAGTTCTTC

d_gene: -
j_gene: TRBJ2-7
v_gene: TRBV7-9
abundance: -
CDR3aa: CASSPGFRTDQVQYF
CDR3nt: TGTGCCAGCAGCCCCGGGTTTCGGACAGACCAGGTACAGTACTTC

d_gene: -
j_gene: TRBJ1-1
v_gene: TRBV21-1
abundance: -
CDR3aa: CASSKRREKNTEAFF
CDR3nt: TGTGCCAGCAGCAAGCGACGGGAGAAGAACACTGAAGCTTTCTTT

d_gene: TRBD2
j_gene: TRBJ2-1
v_gene: TRBV3-1
abundance: -
CDR3aa: CASSQDSASGKQFF
CDR3nt: TGTGCCAGCAGCCAAGATTCGGCTAGCGGGAAGCAGTTCTTC

d_gene: -
j_gene: TRBJ2-1
v_gene: TRBV7-3
abundance: many
CDR3aa: CASSLTLLSYNEQFF
CDR3nt: TGTGCCAGCAGCCTGACCCTACTTTCCTACAATGAGCAGTTCTTC

d_gene: TRBD1
j_gene: TRBJ2-1
v_gene: TRBV7-2
abundance: -
CDR3aa: CASSPGQLSHQFF
CDR3nt: TGTGCCAGCAGCCCGGGACAGCTCTCTCATCAGTTCTTC

d_gene: -
j_gene: TRBJ1-1
v_gene: TRBV12-3/TRBV12-4
abundance: -
CDR3aa: CASLKGGQSNTEAFF
CDR3nt: TGTGCCAGCCTCAAAGGGGGGCAGTCGAACACTGAAGCTTTCTTT

d_gene: -
j_gene: TRBJ2-7
v_gene: TRBV7-9
abundance: -
CDR3aa: CASSLAQGLAEQYF
CDR3nt: TGTGCCAGCAGCTTAGCACAGGGTCTGGCCGAGCAGTACTTC

d_gene: TRBD2
j_gene: TRBJ2-3
v_gene: TRBV4-1
abundance: many
CDR3aa: CASSRPGLARTDTQYF
CDR3nt: TGCGCCAGCAGCCGACCAGGACTAGCGCGGACAGATACGCAGTATTTT

d_gene: TRBD2
j_gene: TRBJ2-1
v_gene: TRBV28
abundance: -
CDR3aa: CASSLRVAGVEQFF
CDR3nt: TGTGCCAGCAGTCTCAGAGTAGCGGGAGTTGAGCAGTTCTTC

d_gene: -
j_gene: TRBJ2-1
v_gene: TRBV29-1
abundance: -
CDR3aa: CSVLMARNNEQFF
CDR3nt: TGCAGCGTCTTGATGGCCAGAAACAATGAGCAGTTCTTC

d_gene: -
j_gene: TRBJ2-4
v_gene: TRBV7-2
abundance: few
CDR3aa: CASSLAGIAKNIQYF
CDR3nt: TGTGCCAGCAGCTTAGCGGGAATAGCCAAAAACATTCAGTACTTC